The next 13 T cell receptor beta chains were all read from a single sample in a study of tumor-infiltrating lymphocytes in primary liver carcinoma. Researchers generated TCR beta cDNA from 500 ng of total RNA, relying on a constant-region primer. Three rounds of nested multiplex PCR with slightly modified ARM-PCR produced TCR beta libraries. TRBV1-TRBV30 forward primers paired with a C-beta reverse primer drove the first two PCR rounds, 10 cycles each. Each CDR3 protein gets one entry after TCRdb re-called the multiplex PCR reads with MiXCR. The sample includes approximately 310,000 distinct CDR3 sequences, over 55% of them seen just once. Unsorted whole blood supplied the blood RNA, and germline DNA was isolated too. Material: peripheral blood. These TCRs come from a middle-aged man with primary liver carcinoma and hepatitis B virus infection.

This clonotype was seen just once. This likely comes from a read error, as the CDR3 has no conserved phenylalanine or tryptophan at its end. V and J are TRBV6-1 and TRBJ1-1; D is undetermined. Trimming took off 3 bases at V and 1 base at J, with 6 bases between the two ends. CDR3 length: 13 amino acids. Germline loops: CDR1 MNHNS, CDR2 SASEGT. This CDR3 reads CASSDQWNTEAFL. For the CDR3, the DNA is TGTGCCAGCAGTGATCAGTGGAACACTGAAGCTTTCCTT.

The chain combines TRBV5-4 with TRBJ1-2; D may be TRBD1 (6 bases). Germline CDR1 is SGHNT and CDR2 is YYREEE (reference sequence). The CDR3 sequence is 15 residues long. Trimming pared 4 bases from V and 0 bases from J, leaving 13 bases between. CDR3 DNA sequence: TGTGCCAGCAGCCCCCCAGGGGTCGCTAACTATGGCTACACCTTC. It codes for CASSPPGVANYGYTF.

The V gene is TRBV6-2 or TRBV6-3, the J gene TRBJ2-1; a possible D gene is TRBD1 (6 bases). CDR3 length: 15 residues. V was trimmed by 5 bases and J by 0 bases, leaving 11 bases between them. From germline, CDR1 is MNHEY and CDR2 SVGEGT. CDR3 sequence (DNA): TGTGCCAGCAGTACCAGGGGCGGCTCCTACAATGAGCAGTTCTTC. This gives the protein CASSTRGGSYNEQFF.

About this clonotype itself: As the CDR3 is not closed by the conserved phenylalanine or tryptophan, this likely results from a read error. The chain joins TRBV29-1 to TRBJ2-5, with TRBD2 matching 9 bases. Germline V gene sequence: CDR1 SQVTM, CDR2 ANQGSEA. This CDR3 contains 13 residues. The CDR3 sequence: CSGRSGRGETQYL. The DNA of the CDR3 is TGCAGCGGCCGTAGCGGGAGAGGGGAGACTCAGTACTTA.

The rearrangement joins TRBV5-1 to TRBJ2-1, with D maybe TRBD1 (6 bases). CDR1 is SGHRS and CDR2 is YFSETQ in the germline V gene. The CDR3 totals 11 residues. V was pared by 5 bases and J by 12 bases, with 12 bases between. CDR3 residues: CASRGADGQFF. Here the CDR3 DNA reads TGCGCCAGCAGGGGGGCCGACGGGCAGTTCTTC. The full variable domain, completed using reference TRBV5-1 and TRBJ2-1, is KAGVTQTPRYLIKTRGQQVTLSCSPISGHRSVSWYQQTPGQGLQFLFEYFSETQRNKGNFPGRFSGRQFSNSRSEMNVSTLELGDSALYLCASRGADGQFFGPGTRLTVL.

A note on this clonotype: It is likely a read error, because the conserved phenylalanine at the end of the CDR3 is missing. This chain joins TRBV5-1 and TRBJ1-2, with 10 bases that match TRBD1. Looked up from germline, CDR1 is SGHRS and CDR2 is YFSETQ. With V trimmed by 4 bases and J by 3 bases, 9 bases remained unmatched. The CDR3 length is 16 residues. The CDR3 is CASSERTGGGHYGYTS. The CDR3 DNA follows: TGCGCCAGCAGCGAACGGACAGGGGGGGGCCACTATGGCTACACCTCC.

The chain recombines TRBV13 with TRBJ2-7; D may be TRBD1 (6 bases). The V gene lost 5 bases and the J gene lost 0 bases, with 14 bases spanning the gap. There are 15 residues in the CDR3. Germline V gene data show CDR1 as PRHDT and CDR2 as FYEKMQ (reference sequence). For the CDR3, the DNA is TGTGCCAGCAGCCCATACAGGGCCCGCTCCTACGAGCAGTACTTC. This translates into CASSPYRARSYEQYF.

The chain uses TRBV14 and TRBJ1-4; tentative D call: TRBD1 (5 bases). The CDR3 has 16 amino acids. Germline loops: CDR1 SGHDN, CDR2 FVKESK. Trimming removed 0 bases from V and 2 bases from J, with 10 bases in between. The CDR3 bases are TGTGCCAGCAGCCAAGATTGGGGGTCCACTAATGAAAAACTGTTTTTT. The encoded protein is CASSQDWGSTNEKLFF.

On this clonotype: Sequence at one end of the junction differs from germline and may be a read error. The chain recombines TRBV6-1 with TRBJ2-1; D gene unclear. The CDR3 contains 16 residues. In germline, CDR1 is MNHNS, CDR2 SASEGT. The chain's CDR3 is CASSEEVDPSYNEQFF. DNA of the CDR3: TGTGCCAGTAGTGAAGAGGTGGATCCCTCCTACAATGAACAGTTCTTC.

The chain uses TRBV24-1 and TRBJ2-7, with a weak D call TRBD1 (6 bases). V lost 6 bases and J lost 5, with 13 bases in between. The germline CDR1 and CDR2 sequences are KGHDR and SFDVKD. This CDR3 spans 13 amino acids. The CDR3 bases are TGTGCCACCAGTACGTCAGGGGACAACGAGCAGTACTTC. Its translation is CATSTSGDNEQYF.

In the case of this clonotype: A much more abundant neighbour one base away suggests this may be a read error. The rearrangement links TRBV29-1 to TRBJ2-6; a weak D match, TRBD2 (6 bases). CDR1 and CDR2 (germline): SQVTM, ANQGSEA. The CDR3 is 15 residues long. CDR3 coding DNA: TGCAGCGTTGAACTGGGGGGATCTGAGGCCAACGTCCTGACTTTC. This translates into CSVELGGSEANVLTF.

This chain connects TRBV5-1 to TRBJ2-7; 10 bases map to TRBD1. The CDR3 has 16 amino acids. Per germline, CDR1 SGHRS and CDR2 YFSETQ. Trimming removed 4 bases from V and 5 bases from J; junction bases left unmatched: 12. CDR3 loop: CASSILYWDRGNEQYF. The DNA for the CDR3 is TGCGCCAGCAGCATACTCTACTGGGACAGGGGCAACGAGCAGTACTTC. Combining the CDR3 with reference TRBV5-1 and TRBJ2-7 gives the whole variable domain KAGVTQTPRYLIKTRGQQVTLSCSPISGHRSVSWYQQTPGQGLQFLFEYFSETQRNKGNFPGRFSGRQFSNSRSEMNVSTLELGDSALYLCASSILYWDRGNEQYFGPGTRLTVT.

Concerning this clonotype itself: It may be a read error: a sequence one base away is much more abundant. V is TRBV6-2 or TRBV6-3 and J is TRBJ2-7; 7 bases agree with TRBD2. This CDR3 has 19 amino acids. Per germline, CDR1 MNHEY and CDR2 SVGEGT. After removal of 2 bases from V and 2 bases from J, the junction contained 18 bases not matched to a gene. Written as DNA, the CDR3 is TGTGCCAGCAGTTACCCTCGTCAGACTAGCCTTAGAGGAGCCTACGAGCAGTACTTC. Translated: CASSYPRQTSLRGAYEQYF.